Sequencing of this T cell receptor (beta chain) was carried out in a study of cytotoxic CD8 clonotypes in ibrutinib-treated CLL. The overall study: Researchers reported over nine relapsed/refractory and over 14 treatment-naive patients, fewer than 18 of them IGHV unmutated.

A note on this clone: What it binds is not known.

Sequencing was designed to attain a depth spanning 1 in 200,000 to 1 in 1 million T cells. This table comes from immunoSEQ multiplex PCR, and its TCRdb copy is limited to in-frame clones, with some not included. The repertoire holds approximately 330,000 clones, with 70% to 80% as singletons. Study observations and caveats: Clonality increased at ibrutinib response, then returned toward baseline at progression. The study found public clonotypes uncommon, contracting or stable on treatment.

CDR3 length: 13 residues. Trimming removed 5 bases from V and 3 bases from J, with 9 bases in between. Germline CDR1 is LNHNV and CDR2 is YYDKDF (reference sequence). This sequence originates from a human donor with chronic lymphocytic leukemia. Here the sequenced sample was PBMCs, taken before ibrutinib treatment. The chain joins TRBV15 to TRBJ2-3, with D possibly matching TRBD1 (5 bases). CDR3 region: CATSAHRTDTQYF. Written as DNA, the CDR3 is TGTGCCACCAGCGCCCACAGGACAGATACGCAGTATTTT.